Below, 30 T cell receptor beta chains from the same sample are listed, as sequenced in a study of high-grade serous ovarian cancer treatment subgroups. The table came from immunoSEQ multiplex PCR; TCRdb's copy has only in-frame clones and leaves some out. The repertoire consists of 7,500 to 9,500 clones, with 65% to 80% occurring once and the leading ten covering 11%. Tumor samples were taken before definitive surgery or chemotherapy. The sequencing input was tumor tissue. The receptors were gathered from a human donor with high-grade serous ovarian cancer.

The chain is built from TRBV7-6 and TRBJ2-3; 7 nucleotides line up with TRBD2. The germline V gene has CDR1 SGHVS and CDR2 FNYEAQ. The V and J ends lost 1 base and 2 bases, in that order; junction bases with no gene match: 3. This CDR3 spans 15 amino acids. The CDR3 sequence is CASSLGGRDTDTQYF. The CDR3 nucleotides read TGTGCCAGCAGCTTAGGCGGGAGAGACACAGATACGCAGTATTTT.

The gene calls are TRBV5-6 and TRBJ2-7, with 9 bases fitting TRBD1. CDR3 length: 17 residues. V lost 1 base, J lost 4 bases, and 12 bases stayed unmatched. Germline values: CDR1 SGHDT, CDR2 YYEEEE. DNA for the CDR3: TGTGCCAGCAGCTTGTTGATTCGACAGGGGGATATATACGAGCAGTACTTC. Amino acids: CASSLLIRQGDIYEQYF.

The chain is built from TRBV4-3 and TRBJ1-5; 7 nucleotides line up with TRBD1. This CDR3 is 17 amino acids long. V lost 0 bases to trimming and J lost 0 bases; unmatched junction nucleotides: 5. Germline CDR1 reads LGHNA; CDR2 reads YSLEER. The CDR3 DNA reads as TGCGCCAGCAGCCAAGACCTCGAGGGGGCTAGCAATCAGCCCCAGCATTTT. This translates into CASSQDLEGASNQPQHF.

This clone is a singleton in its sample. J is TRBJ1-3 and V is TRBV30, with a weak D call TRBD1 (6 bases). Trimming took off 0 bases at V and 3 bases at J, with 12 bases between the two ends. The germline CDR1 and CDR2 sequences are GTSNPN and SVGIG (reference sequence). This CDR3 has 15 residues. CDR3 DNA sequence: TGTGCCTGGAGTGTAGGGGGGAGGGGTGGAAACACCATATATTTT. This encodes CAWSVGGRGGNTIYF.

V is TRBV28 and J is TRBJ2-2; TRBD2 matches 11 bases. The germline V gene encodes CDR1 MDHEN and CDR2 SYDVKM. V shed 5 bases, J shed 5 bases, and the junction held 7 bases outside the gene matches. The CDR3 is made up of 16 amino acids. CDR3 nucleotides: TGTGCCAGCAGTCCTCCGGGACTAGCGGCAACCGGGGAGCTGTTTTTT. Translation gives CASSPPGLAATGELFF.

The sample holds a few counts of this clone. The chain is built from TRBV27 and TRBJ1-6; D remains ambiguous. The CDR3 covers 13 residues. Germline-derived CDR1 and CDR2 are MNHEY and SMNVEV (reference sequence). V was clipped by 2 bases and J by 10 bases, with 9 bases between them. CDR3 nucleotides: TGTGCCAGCAGTTTACGCGACGGATCACCCCTCCACTTT. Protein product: CASSLRDGSPLHF.

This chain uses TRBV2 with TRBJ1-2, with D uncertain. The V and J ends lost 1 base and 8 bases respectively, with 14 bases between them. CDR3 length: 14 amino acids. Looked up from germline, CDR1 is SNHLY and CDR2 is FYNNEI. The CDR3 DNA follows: TGTGCCAGCAGTGAAGGAAATAGGATCTCCGGCTACACCTTC. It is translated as CASSEGNRISGYTF.

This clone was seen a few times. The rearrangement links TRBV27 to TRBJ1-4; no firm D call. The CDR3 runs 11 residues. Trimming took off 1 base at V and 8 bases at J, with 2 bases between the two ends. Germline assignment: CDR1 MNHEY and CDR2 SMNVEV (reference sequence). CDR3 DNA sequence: TGTGCCAGCAGTTTATGGGAAAAACTGTTTTTT. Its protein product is CASSLWEKLFF.

The CDR3 sequence: CASSLRRSGVYNEQFF. CDR3 coding DNA: TGTGCCAGCAGCTTACGGAGGAGCGGGGTCTACAATGAGCAGTTCTTC. The chain joins TRBV7-9 to TRBJ2-1; TRBD2 agrees at 7 bases. Losses at the gene ends were 2 bases for V and 3 bases for J; bases not matched to a gene: 7. Germline CDR1 and CDR2: SEHNR and FQNEAQ (reference sequence). The CDR3 length is 16 residues.

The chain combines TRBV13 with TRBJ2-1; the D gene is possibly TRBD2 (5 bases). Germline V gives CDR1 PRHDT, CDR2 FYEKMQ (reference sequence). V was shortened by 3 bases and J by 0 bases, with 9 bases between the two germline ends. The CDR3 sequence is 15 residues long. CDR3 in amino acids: CASSFLGSSYNEQFF. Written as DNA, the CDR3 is TGTGCCAGCAGCTTTCTGGGGAGCTCCTACAATGAGCAGTTCTTC.

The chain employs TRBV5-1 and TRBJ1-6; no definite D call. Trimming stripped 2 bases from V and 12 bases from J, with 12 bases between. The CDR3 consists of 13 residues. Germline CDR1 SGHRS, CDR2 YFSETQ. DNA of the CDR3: TGCGCCAGCAGCTTAAACGGTGGAGGACCCCTCCACTTT. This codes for CASSLNGGGPLHF.

This chain's CDR3 is CASSLEQGRMGGNTIYF. The CDR3 DNA is TGTGCCAGCAGCTTAGAACAGGGAAGGATGGGAGGAAACACCATATATTTT. V usage is TRBV7-6 and J usage is TRBJ1-3; tentatively, D is TRBD1 (6 bases). Germline V gene data show CDR1 as SGHVS and CDR2 as FNYEAQ. Trimming took 1 base from V and 4 from J, leaving 17 bases between them. The CDR3 extends over 17 amino acids.

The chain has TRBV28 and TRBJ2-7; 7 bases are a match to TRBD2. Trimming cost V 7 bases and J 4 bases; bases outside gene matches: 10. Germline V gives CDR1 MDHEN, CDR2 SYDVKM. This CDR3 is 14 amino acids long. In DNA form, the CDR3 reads TGTGCCAGCATTCCGGCCGGGGGGTCATACGAGCAGTACTTC. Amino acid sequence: CASIPAGGSYEQYF.

CDR3 DNA: TGTGCCAGCAGGCTGACTAGCGGGGGGCAAGAGACCCAGTACTTC. Translation: CASRLTSGGQETQYF. This chain links TRBV6-4 with TRBJ2-5; 13 bases match TRBD2. Germline CDR1 and CDR2: MRHNA and SNTAGT. J was trimmed by 2 bases and V by 6 bases; bases with no gene match: 3. The CDR3 totals 15 residues.

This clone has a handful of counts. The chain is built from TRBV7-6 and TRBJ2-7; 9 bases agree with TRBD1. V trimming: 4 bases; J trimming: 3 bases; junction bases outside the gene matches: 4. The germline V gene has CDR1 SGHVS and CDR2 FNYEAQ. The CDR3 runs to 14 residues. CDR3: CASSSRDRDYEQYF. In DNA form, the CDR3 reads TGTGCCAGCAGCTCCCGGGACAGGGACTACGAGCAGTACTTC. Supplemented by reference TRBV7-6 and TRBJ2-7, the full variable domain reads GAGVSQSPRYKVTKRGQDVALRCDPISGHVSLYWYRQALGQGPEFLTYFNYEAQQDKSGLPNDRFSAERPEGSISTLTIQRTEQRDSAMYRCASSSRDRDYEQYFGPGTRLTVT.

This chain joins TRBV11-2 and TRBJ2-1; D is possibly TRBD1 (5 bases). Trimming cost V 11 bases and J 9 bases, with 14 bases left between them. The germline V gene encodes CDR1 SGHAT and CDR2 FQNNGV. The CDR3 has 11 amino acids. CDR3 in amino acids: CAGAHFGEQFF. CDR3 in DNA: TGTGCCGGGGCTCACTTCGGTGAGCAGTTCTTC.

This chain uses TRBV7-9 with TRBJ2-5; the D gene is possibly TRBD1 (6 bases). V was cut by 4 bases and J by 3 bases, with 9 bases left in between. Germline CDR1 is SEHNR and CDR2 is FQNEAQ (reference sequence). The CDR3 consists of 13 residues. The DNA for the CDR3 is TGTGCCAGCAGCTCCTCAGGGGAAGAGACCCAGTACTTC. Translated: CASSSSGEETQYF.

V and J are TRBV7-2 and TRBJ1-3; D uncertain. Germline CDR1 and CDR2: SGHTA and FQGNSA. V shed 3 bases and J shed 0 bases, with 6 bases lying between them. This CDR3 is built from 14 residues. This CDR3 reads CASSFAASGNTIYF. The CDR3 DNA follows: TGTGCCAGCAGCTTCGCAGCCTCTGGAAACACCATATATTTT.

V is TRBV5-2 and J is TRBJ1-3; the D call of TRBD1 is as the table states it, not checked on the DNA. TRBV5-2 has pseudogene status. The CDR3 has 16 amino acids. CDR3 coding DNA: TGCGCCAGCAGCCAATACCCGGGACAGGGGGGAAACACCATATATTTT. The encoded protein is CASSQYPGQGGNTIYF.

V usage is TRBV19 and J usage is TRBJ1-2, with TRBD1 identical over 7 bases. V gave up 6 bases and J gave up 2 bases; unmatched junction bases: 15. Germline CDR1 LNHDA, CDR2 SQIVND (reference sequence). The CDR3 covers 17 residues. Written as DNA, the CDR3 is TGTGCCAGTAGGCGGCAGGGGGGAATTGAAGGGAACTATGGCTACACCTTC. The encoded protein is CASRRQGGIEGNYGYTF. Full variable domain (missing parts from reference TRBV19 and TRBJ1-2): DGGITQSPKYLFRKEGQNVTLSCEQNLNHDAMYWYRQDPGQGLRLIYYSQIVNDFQKGDIAEGYSVSREKKESFPLTVTSAQKNPTAFYLCASRRQGGIEGNYGYTFGSGTRLTVV.

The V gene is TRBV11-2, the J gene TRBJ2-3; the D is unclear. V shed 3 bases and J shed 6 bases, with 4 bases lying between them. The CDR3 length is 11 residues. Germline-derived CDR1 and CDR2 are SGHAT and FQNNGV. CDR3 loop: CASSFLDTQYF. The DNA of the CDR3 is TGTGCCAGCAGCTTCTTGGATACGCAGTATTTT. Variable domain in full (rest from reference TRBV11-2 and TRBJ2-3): EAGVAQSPRYKIIEKRQSVAFWCNPISGHATLYWYQQILGQGPKLLIQFQNNGVVDDSQLPKDRFSAERLKGVDSTLKIQPAKLEDSAVYLCASSFLDTQYFGPGTRLTVL.

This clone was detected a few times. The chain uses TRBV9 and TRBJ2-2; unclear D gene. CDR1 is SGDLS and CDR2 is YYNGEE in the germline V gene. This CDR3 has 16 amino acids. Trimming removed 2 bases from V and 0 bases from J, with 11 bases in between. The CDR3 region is CASSVGLNPNTGELFF. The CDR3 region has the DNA TGTGCCAGCAGCGTGGGGTTGAATCCGAACACCGGGGAGCTGTTTTTT.

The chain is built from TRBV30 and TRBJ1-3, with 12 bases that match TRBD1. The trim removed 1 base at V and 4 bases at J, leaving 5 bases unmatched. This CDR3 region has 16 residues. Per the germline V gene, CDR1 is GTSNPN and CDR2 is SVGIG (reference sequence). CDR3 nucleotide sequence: TGTGCCTGGAGTGCCGGGACAGGGGGCGAAGGAAACACCATATATTTT. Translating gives CAWSAGTGGEGNTIYF.

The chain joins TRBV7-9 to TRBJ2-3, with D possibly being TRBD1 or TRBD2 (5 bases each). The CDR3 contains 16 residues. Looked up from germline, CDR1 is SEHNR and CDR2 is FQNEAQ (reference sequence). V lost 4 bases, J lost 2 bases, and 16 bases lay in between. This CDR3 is CASSSARGRSTDTQYF. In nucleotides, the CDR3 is TGTGCCAGCAGCTCGGCTCGGGGCAGGTCCACAGATACGCAGTATTTT.

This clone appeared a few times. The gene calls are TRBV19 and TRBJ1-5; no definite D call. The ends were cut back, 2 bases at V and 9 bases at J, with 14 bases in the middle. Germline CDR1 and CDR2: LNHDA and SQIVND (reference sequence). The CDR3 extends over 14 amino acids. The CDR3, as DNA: TGTGCCAGTAGTATACGAGCCGGTCCTACGCCCCAGCATTTT. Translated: CASSIRAGPTPQHF. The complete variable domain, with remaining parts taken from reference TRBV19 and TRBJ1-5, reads DGGITQSPKYLFRKEGQNVTLSCEQNLNHDAMYWYRQDPGQGLRLIYYSQIVNDFQKGDIAEGYSVSREKKESFPLTVTSAQKNPTAFYLCASSIRAGPTPQHFGDGTRLSIL.

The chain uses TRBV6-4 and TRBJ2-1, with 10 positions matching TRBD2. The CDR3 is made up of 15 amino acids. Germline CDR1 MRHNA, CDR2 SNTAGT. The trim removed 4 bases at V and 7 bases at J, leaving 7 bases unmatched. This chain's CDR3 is CASSVTSGPGNEQFF. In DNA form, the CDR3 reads TGTGCCAGCAGTGTGACTAGCGGGCCTGGTAATGAGCAGTTCTTC.

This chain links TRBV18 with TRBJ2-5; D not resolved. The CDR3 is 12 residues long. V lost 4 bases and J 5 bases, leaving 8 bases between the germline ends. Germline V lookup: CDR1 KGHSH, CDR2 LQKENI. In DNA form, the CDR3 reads TGTGCCAGCTCACGTCAACGTGAGACCCAGTACTTC. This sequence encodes CASSRQRETQYF.

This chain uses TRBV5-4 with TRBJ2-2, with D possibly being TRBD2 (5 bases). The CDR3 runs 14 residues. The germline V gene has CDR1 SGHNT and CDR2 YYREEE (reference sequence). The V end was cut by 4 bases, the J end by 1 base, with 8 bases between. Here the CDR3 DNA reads TGTGCCAGCAGCAACGGGGTGAACACCGGGGAGCTGTTTTTT. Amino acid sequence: CASSNGVNTGELFF.

CDR3 sequence reads: CASSLMALATLGGELFF. The CDR3 bases are TGTGCCAGCAGCTTAATGGCACTAGCGACCCTCGGGGGGGAGCTGTTTTTT. The chain recombines TRBV7-6 with TRBJ2-2; 7 bases are shared with TRBD2. The V gene end was trimmed by 2 bases and the J gene end by 8 bases; junction bases not matched to a gene: 14. This CDR3 contains 17 residues. Germline V gene lookup returns CDR1 SGHVS and CDR2 FNYEAQ.

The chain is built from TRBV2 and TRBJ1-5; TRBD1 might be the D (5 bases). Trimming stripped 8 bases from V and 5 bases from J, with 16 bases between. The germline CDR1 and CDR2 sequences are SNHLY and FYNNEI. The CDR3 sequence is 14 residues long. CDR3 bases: TGTGCCAGCCGCTGGGATGGGGGGGATCAGCCCCAGCATTTT. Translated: CASRWDGGDQPQHF.